Below are 17 T cell receptor beta chains sequenced from a single sample in a study of blood T cell repertoires in COVID-19. The assay was immunoSEQ multiplex PCR, and TCRdb's table has in-frame clones only and misses some. The sample has tens of thousands of clones, more than 75% seen once. Sequencing was performed on PBMCs or T cells enriched from blood (not recorded which). These receptors all stem from a woman between 40 and 50 years old who had recovered from COVID-19.

The table lists this clone with a count of one. This sequence joins TRBV12-2 and TRBJ2-5; TRBD2, the table's D call, lacks a check against the DNA. TRBV12-2 is flagged as a pseudogene. The CDR3 covers 14 residues. CDR3 nucleotides: TGTGCAAGTCGCTCCCGCGGGGACCAAGAGACCCAGTACTTC. Protein product: CASRSRGDQETQYF.

The chain joins TRBV12-2 to TRBJ1-5. TRBV12-2 is tagged as a pseudogene. The CDR3 contains 16 residues. The CDR3 nucleotides read TGTGCAAGTCGCAACGGGGGGGCATTAGGCAATCAGCCCCAGCATTTT. Translation: CASRNGGALGNQPQHF.

V usage is TRBV21-1 and J usage is TRBJ2-1; the table's D call of TRBD2 was not tested on the DNA. TRBV21-1 corresponds to a pseudogene. The CDR3 consists of 16 residues. CDR3: CASSNLGRQHVDEQFF. For the CDR3, the DNA is TGTGCCAGCAGCAATCTCGGGAGACAGCACGTCGATGAGCAGTTCTTC.

The chain uses TRBV6-4 and TRBJ2-1, with 7 bases aligning to TRBD2. Germline lookup yields CDR1 MRHNA and CDR2 SNTAGT. This CDR3 region has 12 residues. V shed 3 bases and J 10 bases; nucleotides not matched to a gene: 3. DNA for the CDR3: TGTGCCAGCAGTGAATCCGGGGGGGAGCAGTTCTTC. Protein sequence: CASSESGGEQFF.

The rearrangement uses TRBV5-1 and TRBJ2-5; 7 nucleotides align to TRBD1. With 3 bases clipped from V and 1 base from J, the junction kept 6 bases outside the gene matches. The CDR3 covers 15 residues. Germline V lookup: CDR1 SGHRS, CDR2 YFSETQ. The CDR3 DNA reads TGCGCCAGCAGCTCCCTGACAGGGACCCAAGAGACCCAGTACTTC. Its protein product is CASSSLTGTQETQYF.

This clone was counted only a few times. The chain uses TRBV7-8 and TRBJ1-5; 7 bases match TRBD1. The V gene end was trimmed by 7 bases and the J gene end by 2 bases; junction bases not matched to a gene: 11. This CDR3 has 16 residues. CDR1 and CDR2 (germline): SGHVS, FQNEAQ. CDR3 region: CASTSEGGLGNQPQHF. The CDR3 nucleotides are TGTGCCAGCACCTCTGAAGGGGGCTTGGGCAATCAGCCCCAGCATTTT.

The rearrangement links TRBV2 to TRBJ2-4; a possible D gene is TRBD1 (6 bases). This CDR3 contains 14 residues. Germline loops: CDR1 SNHLY, CDR2 FYNNEI. Trimming removed 6 bases from V and 3 bases from J, with 12 bases in between. CDR3 bases: TGTGCCAGCAGAAAGGGGGTGAGCAAAAACATTCAGTACTTC. The encoded protein is CASRKGVSKNIQYF.

CDR3 in DNA: TGTGCCAGCAGAGGAGGGTTGGGCACCGGGGAGCTGTTTTTT. Translating gives CASRGGLGTGELFF. This sequence joins TRBV28 and TRBJ2-2, with TRBD2 as a possible D gene (6 bases). Germline CDR1 reads MDHEN; CDR2 reads SYDVKM. Trimming removed 6 bases from V and 4 bases from J, with 12 bases in between. The CDR3 sequence is 14 residues long.

V is TRBV5-6 and J is TRBJ2-4; D is possibly TRBD1 (5 bases). V was trimmed by 0 bases and J by 8 bases, leaving 15 bases between them. Germline V gives CDR1 SGHDT, CDR2 YYEEEE. CDR3 length equals 15 residues. CDR3 loop: CASSLAMGLTDIQYF. The CDR3 DNA is TGTGCCAGCAGCTTGGCCATGGGGTTGACAGACATTCAGTACTTC.

The chain recombines TRBV6-1 with TRBJ1-3, with a tentative D call TRBD1 (6 bases). The CDR3 is 16 residues long. The germline V and J ends were trimmed by 4 bases and 2 bases, with 15 bases remaining between them. Germline V gives CDR1 MNHNS, CDR2 SASEGT. The CDR3 coding sequence is TGTGCCAGCAGTGTGAGGGGGTTCGAGCCTGGAAACACCATATATTTT. It specifies CASSVRGFEPGNTIYF.

The rearrangement links TRBV3-1 (or the pseudogene TRBV3-2) to TRBJ2-1, with TRBD2 as a possible D gene (6 bases). The CDR3 is 16 amino acids. Trimming removed 0 bases from V and 3 bases from J, with 12 bases in between. Germline V gene sequence: CDR1 LGHDT, CDR2 YNNKEL (reference sequence). The chain's CDR3 is CASSQDRLVGYNEQFF. CDR3 DNA: TGTGCCAGCAGCCAAGATAGACTAGTGGGCTACAATGAGCAGTTCTTC.

This chain joins TRBV20-1 and TRBJ1-4; TRBD1 might be the D (6 bases). The V end lost 6 bases, the J end lost 10 bases, and 12 bases lay between the germline ends. CDR1 and CDR2 (germline): DFQATT, SNEGSKA (reference sequence). This CDR3 spans 11 amino acids. The CDR3, as DNA: TGCAGTGCCCCAACAGGGTTAAAACTGTTTTTT. It codes for CSAPTGLKLFF.

The chain employs TRBV6-1 and TRBJ2-7; the D is unclear. This CDR3 is 11 amino acids long. V shed 3 bases and J shed 3 bases, with 3 bases lying between them. CDR1 is MNHNS, CDR2 SASEGT, per germline. The CDR3 loop is CASSDSYEQYF. The CDR3 DNA reads TGTGCCAGCAGTGACAGCTACGAGCAGTACTTC.

J is TRBJ1-2 and V is TRBV5-5, with 7 bases identical to TRBD1. The ends lost 4 bases at V and 2 bases at J; junction bases unmatched: 11. The CDR3 loop spans 16 amino acids. Germline V lookup: CDR1 SGHKS, CDR2 YYEKEE (reference sequence). CDR3 coding DNA: TGTGCCAGCAGCCTTCCGCAGGGGACAGCCAACTATGGCTACACCTTC. Translating gives CASSLPQGTANYGYTF.

Written as DNA, the CDR3 is TGTGCCAGCAGCTTAAACACGGGGGGAAACACTGAAGCTTTCTTT. Encoded protein: CASSLNTGGNTEAFF. V usage is TRBV7-9 and J usage is TRBJ1-1; D might be TRBD1 (5 bases). The CDR3 length is 15 residues. Germline values: CDR1 SEHNR, CDR2 FQNEAQ (reference sequence). V dropped 2 bases and J dropped 2 bases, with 12 bases sitting between them.

The CDR3 bases are TGTGCCAGCAGAAACCGACTAGCGGGGGGCCTGGATACGCAGTATTTT. It translates to CASRNRLAGGLDTQYF. The chain combines TRBV13 with TRBJ2-3, with 13 positions matching TRBD2. CDR1 and CDR2 (germline): PRHDT, FYEKMQ (reference sequence). The CDR3 contains 16 residues. J was trimmed by 6 bases and V by 6 bases; bases with no gene match: 9.

The genes are TRBV7-9 and TRBJ2-7; 7 bases align to TRBD1. The CDR3 loop spans 15 amino acids. The V and J ends lost 0 bases and 3 bases, in that order; junction bases with no gene match: 5. Germline V gene data show CDR1 as SEHNR and CDR2 as FQNEAQ (reference sequence). CDR3 DNA: TGTGCCAGCAGCTTAGCCAGAACAGGGGACTACGAGCAGTACTTC. Translating gives CASSLARTGDYEQYF. Filled out from reference TRBV7-9 and TRBJ2-7, the complete variable domain reads DTGVSQNPRHKITKRGQNVTFRCDPISEHNRLYWYRQTLGQGPEFLTYFQNEAQLEKSRLLSDRFSAERPKGSFSTLEIQRTEQGDSAMYLCASSLARTGDYEQYFGPGTRLTVT.